This T cell receptor beta chain was recovered during a study of human T cells and chemical hapten exposure. Study-level information: Reading of the patch tests, which applied 0.01% DPC to the upper back, occurred at 6 days.

Germline V gives CDR1 SNHLY, CDR2 FYNNEI. The CDR3 has 15 residues. V dropped 5 bases and J dropped 0 bases, with 13 bases sitting between them. The time point here: patch test 2, 6 weeks after DPC sensitization. Described treatment: therapeutic diphenylcyclopropenone sensitization with weekly scalp DPC. Those who donated were patients with alopecia, 18 to 70 years of age, and suitable for DPC. Unique molecular identifiers were linked by the library to individual cDNA molecules. MiXCR, run by TCRdb on the RACE reads, gives a single entry per CDR3 protein. The sample contains 25,000 to 30,000 distinct CDR3 sequences, 8% to 9.5% of which appear only once. This clonotype turned up a few times.

The chain links TRBV2 to TRBJ1-2, with D perhaps TRBD1 (5 bases). The material sequenced was whole blood, taken in connection with sensitization to the hapten diphenylcyclopropenone (DPC). This clonotype was sampled from a man younger than 45 with alopecia areata. Some clones in this sample may be carry-over from other donors' samples. In nucleotides, the CDR3 is TGTGCCAGCAGTTTACGGACAAACACTAACTATGGCTACACCTTC. Its translation: CASSLRTNTNYGYTF.